This is a list of T cell receptor beta chains from one sample in a study of T cells in Graves' hyperthyroidism and ophthalmopathy. TCRdb reprocessed the multiplex PCR reads with MiXCR, giving one entry per CDR3 protein. Here the sample spans about 400,000 distinct CDR3 sequences, about 13% being singletons. The sequenced sample was blood. The receptors originated from a woman between 18 and 29 years old with Graves' hyperthyroidism. The CDR3 runs from the conserved cysteine through the conserved F or W. A D gene is named only where the DNA matches it firmly. Clone size appears in some rows only: once, few, many, or a class for an expanded clone.

v_gene,j_gene,d_gene,abundance,CDR3aa,CDR3nt
TRBV19,TRBJ2-4,TRBD1,-,CASSEQGARNIQYF,TGTGCCAGTAGTGAACAGGGGGCCAGAAACATTCAGTACTTC
TRBV20-1,TRBJ1-2,-,few,CSAPRGYYGYTF,TGCAGTGCTCCACGGGGGTACTATGGCTACACCTTC
TRBV7-2,TRBJ2-3,TRBD2,few,CASSRLAGGNMFTDTQYF,TGTGCCAGCAGCAGACTAGCGGGCGGGAACATGTTCACAGATACGCAGTATTTT
TRBV27,TRBJ2-7,TRBD2,many,CASSGAGGSEQYF,TGTGCCAGCAGTGGAGCGGGGGGATCCGAGCAGTACTTC
TRBV30,TRBJ2-3,-,-,CAWDRFETTDTQYF,TGTGCCTGGGACAGGTTCGAGACAACAGATACGCAGTATTTT
TRBV29-1,TRBJ2-3,-,many,CSVAGSDTQYF,TGCAGCGTTGCCGGGTCAGATACGCAGTATTTT
TRBV19,TRBJ2-3,TRBD2,few,CASSIAVAGGGTDTQYF,TGTGCCAGTAGTATCGCGGTAGCGGGAGGGGGTACAGATACGCAGTATTTT
TRBV3-1,TRBJ1-2,-,many,CASSQGRDRPYGYTF,TGTGCCAGCAGCCAAGGCAGGGACCGGCCCTATGGCTACACCTTC
TRBV27,TRBJ1-6,-,many,CASSAPYSYNSPLHF,TGTGCCAGCAGTGCGCCATACTCCTATAATTCACCCCTCCACTTT
TRBV6-5,TRBJ2-7,-,many,CASSSPSTGTGRDEQYF,TGTGCCAGCAGTTCACCAAGTACTGGGACGGGGCGAGACGAGCAGTACTTC
TRBV11-2,TRBJ2-1,-,many,CASSLTLKANEQFF,TGTGCCAGCAGCTTGACCCTCAAGGCCAATGAGCAGTTCTTC
TRBV12-3/TRBV12-4,TRBJ1-5,TRBD1,many,CASTRDRAGQPQHF,TGTGCCAGCACCCGAGACAGGGCGGGGCAGCCCCAGCATTTT
TRBV11-1,TRBJ2-1,TRBD2,many,CASSRERAGVNEQFF,TGTGCCAGCAGCCGCGAGCGCGCGGGAGTCAATGAGCAGTTCTTC
TRBV9,TRBJ2-7,-,many,CASSAQGGGLYEQYF,TGTGCCAGCAGCGCACAGGGAGGAGGCCTCTACGAGCAGTACTTC
TRBV20-1,TRBJ2-1,TRBD1,many,CSAEPTGGNEQFF,TGCAGTGCGGAACCCACAGGGGGCAATGAGCAGTTCTTC
TRBV27,TRBJ2-5,TRBD2,many,CASSGGVQETQYF,TGTGCCAGCAGTGGGGGGGTACAAGAGACCCAGTACTTC
TRBV6-1,TRBJ2-2,-,many,CASSYIGRGRTGELFF,TGTGCCAGCAGTTATATCGGCAGGGGCCGAACCGGGGAGCTGTTTTTT
TRBV28,TRBJ2-3,-,many,CASSFSSDTQYF,TGTGCCAGCAGTTTTTCTTCCGATACGCAGTATTTT
TRBV6-1,TRBJ1-1,-,many,CASSYPDRNTEAFF,TGTGCCAGCAGTTACCCAGACAGGAACACTGAAGCTTTCTTT
TRBV19,TRBJ2-3,TRBD1,few,CASSIPAGTASTSTDTQYF,TGTGCCAGTAGTATCCCAGCCGGGACAGCGTCAACAAGCACAGATACGCAGTATTTT
TRBV20-1,TRBJ1-1,-,many,CSARRQAGTEAFF,TGCAGTGCTAGGAGGCAGGCGGGCACTGAAGCTTTCTTT
TRBV18,TRBJ2-1,TRBD2,many,CASSPPGLASHNEQFF,TGTGCCAGCTCACCGCCGGGACTAGCGTCTCACAATGAGCAGTTCTTC
TRBV6-1,TRBJ1-3,TRBD1,many,CASSETGSGFSIYF,TGTGCCAGCAGTGAGACAGGGTCCGGTTTCTCCATATATTTT
TRBV7-9,TRBJ1-1,TRBD1,many,CASSSNRGQRTEAFF,TGTGCCAGCAGCTCAAACAGGGGGCAGAGGACTGAAGCTTTCTTT
TRBV10-3,TRBJ1-3,-,-,CAISESPPHSGNTIYF,TGTGCCATCAGTGAGTCCCCGCCACACTCTGGAAACACCATATATTTT
TRBV30,TRBJ1-1,-,many,CAWSVAGNTEAFF,TGTGCCTGGAGTGTAGCGGGGAACACTGAAGCTTTCTTT
TRBV4-3,TRBJ1-1,TRBD1,-,CASSQIDRGYTEAFF,TGCGCCAGCAGCCAAATCGACAGGGGATACACTGAAGCTTTCTTT
TRBV7-2,TRBJ2-2,TRBD2,many,CASSQGLAGSGELFF,TGTGCCAGCAGCCAGGGACTAGCGGGATCCGGGGAGCTGTTTTTT
TRBV10-1,TRBJ2-1,-,many,CASSGGPYNEQFF,TGCGCCAGCAGCGGGGGGCCCTACAATGAGCAGTTCTTC
TRBV28,TRBJ1-1,-,many,CASRLGQVRTEAFF,TGTGCCAGCAGACTGGGTCAGGTGCGGACTGAAGCTTTCTTT
TRBV7-9,TRBJ2-3,TRBD1,many,CASRPRDREQDTQYF,TGTGCCAGCAGGCCCCGGGACAGGGAACAAGATACGCAGTATTTT
TRBV18,TRBJ1-2,-,few,CASSPQETSHNNYGYTF,TGTGCCAGCTCACCTCAGGAGACTTCTCATAATAACTATGGCTACACCTTC
TRBV6-5,TRBJ2-1,-,many,CASSYSSGGNEQFF,TGTGCCAGCAGTTACTCGTCAGGGGGGAATGAGCAGTTCTTC
TRBV28,TRBJ2-5,TRBD1,-,CASSTIGTGAILYQETQYF,TGTGCCAGCAGCACGATCGGGACAGGGGCGATCCTGTACCAAGAGACCCAGTACTTC
TRBV3-1,TRBJ1-1,-,many,CASSRRGRGVEAFF,TGTGCCAGCAGCCGTCGGGGGAGGGGAGTTGAAGCTTTCTTT